One and the same sample provided the 9 T cell receptor beta chains below, sequenced in a study of T cells in Graves' hyperthyroidism and ophthalmopathy. From RNA transcripts, TCR beta CDR3 regions were amplified. The TCR CDR3 first-round RT-PCR relied on the HTBI primer set. TCRdb ran MiXCR on the multiplex PCR reads and lists one entry per CDR3 protein. The data show about 210,000 distinct CDR3 sequences, with about a sixth seen just once and 50% held by the top ten. Sequencing input: blood. The receptor set was obtained from a man between 45 and 60 years old with Graves' hyperthyroidism.

This chain joins TRBV4-3 and TRBJ2-3, with 8 bases identical to TRBD1. Germline V lookup: CDR1 LGHNA, CDR2 YSLEER. The CDR3 sequence is 16 residues long. Trimming cost V 4 bases and J 3 bases; bases outside gene matches: 9. The chain's CDR3 is CASSPGDRKRTDTQYF. CDR3 DNA: TGCGCCAGCAGCCCTGGGGACAGGAAGAGAACAGATACGCAGTATTTT.

This clonotype was recorded at least ten times. The chain is built from TRBV28 and TRBJ2-1, with D unclear. Germline lookup yields CDR1 MDHEN and CDR2 SYDVKM. V gave up 3 bases and J gave up 6 bases, with 12 bases separating them. The CDR3 is 14 amino acids. CDR3 region: CASSFRAPPNEQFF. In DNA form, the CDR3 reads TGTGCCAGCAGTTTTCGGGCCCCCCCCAATGAGCAGTTCTTC.

This clonotype was recorded at least ten times. V and J are TRBV2 and TRBJ1-1, with D unresolved. This CDR3 comprises 13 residues. V was trimmed by 3 bases and J by 4 bases, leaving 9 bases between them. Per the germline V gene, CDR1 is SNHLY and CDR2 is FYNNEI. The CDR3 protein is CASSDRYLTEAFF. Written as DNA, the CDR3 is TGTGCCAGCAGTGATAGATATCTCACTGAAGCTTTCTTT.

This clonotype was detected a few times. The chain has TRBV9 and TRBJ2-3, with D maybe TRBD2 (6 bases). Germline CDR1 SGDLS, CDR2 YYNGEE. The CDR3 sequence is 17 residues long. V shed 3 bases and J shed 4 bases, with 21 bases lying between them. Written as DNA, the CDR3 is TGTGCCAGCAGCGGAAGAGGAGGGGCAGTAAGATCAGATACGCAGTATTTT. Protein sequence: CASSGRGGAVRSDTQYF.

V and J are TRBV19 and TRBJ2-7; 10 bases agree with TRBD1. Germline V gives CDR1 LNHDA, CDR2 SQIVND (reference sequence). The CDR3 extends over 16 amino acids. V gave up 5 bases and J gave up 5 bases; unmatched junction bases: 12. CDR3 DNA: TGTGCCAGTAGTTCTCTTGTTGGGACAGGGGTCCACGAGCAGTACTTC. Amino acids: CASSSLVGTGVHEQYF.

The V call is TRBV7-2, the J call TRBJ2-3; 13 bases are a match to TRBD2. CDR3 length: 16 residues. Germline CDR1 reads SGHTA; CDR2 reads FQGNSA. The V gene end was trimmed by 4 bases and the J gene end by 5 bases; junction bases not matched to a gene: 6. The CDR3 sequence is CASSYWTSGSVDTQYF. CDR3 nucleotide sequence: TGTGCCAGCAGCTATTGGACTAGCGGGAGTGTAGATACGCAGTATTTT.

This clonotype came up many times. The J gene is TRBJ2-3, the V gene TRBV5-1; 12 nucleotides match TRBD2. Unmatched junction bases numbered 6, after V lost 4 bases and J lost 0 bases. Germline V CDR1 and CDR2: SGHRS, YFSETQ. There are 17 residues in the CDR3. The DNA of the CDR3 is TGCGCCAGCAGCCCCCTGACTAGCGGGAGTAGCACAGATACGCAGTATTTT. Protein sequence: CASSPLTSGSSTDTQYF.

The sample holds many counts of this clonotype. This chain links TRBV27 with TRBJ2-1; the match to TRBD2 covers 10 bases. The CDR3 is 15 amino acids. The V and J ends lost 2 bases and 8 bases, in that order; junction bases with no gene match: 6. Germline CDR1 and CDR2: MNHEY and SMNVEV (reference sequence). CDR3 sequence reads: CASSLKLAGPDEQFF. The CDR3 nucleotides read TGTGCCAGCAGTTTAAAACTAGCGGGACCCGATGAGCAGTTCTTC.

In this sample, this clonotype turned up many times. At one boundary the junction diverges from the germline segment, which might be a read error. V is TRBV10-3 and J is TRBJ2-5; D perhaps matches TRBD2 (5 bases). The CDR3 is made up of 13 amino acids. Germline loops: CDR1 ENHRY, CDR2 SYGVKD. In DNA, the CDR3 is TGTGCCATCACTAGCAGTGCCCAAGGGACCCAGTACTTC. Protein product: CAITSSAQGTQYF.